This TCR beta chain came from a study of a mutant IDH1 vaccine in newly diagnosed glioma. Across the whole study: Before enrollment, the patients had been treated with radiotherapy alone, temozolomide alone, or both together. Most of them had received both.

The protocol was immunoSEQ multiplex PCR, while the TCRdb copy is restricted to in-frame clones and leaves out a portion. Here the sample spans about 50,000 clones, 80% to 90% being singletons. With regard to this clone: Antigen: not known.

The length of the CDR3 is 11 residues. The V gene lost 4 bases and the J gene lost 4 bases, with 4 bases spanning the gap. Looked up from germline, CDR1 is SGHTA and CDR2 is FQGNSA. Documented time point: week 35, safety follow-up. A 20-mer mutant IDH1 peptide at 300 ug was injected subcutaneously with topical imiquimod. The origin of this receptor is a woman under 30 with glioma. The input for sequencing was PBMCs, taken from a glioma patient whose treatment included an IDH1 peptide vaccine. The chain employs TRBV7-2 and TRBJ1-2; D not resolved. CDR3 bases: TGTGCCAGCAGCTCCTTCTATGGCTACACCTTC. It codes for CASSSFYGYTF.